These 8 T cell receptor beta chains share one sample of origin, sequenced in a study of human T cells and chemical hapten exposure. Time point in this sample: patch test 2, 6 weeks after DPC sensitization. Specified treatment: therapeutic diphenylcyclopropenone sensitization with weekly scalp DPC. TCRdb analysed the RACE reads with MiXCR anew, one entry per CDR3 protein. The table has about 82,000 distinct CDR3 sequences, more than 6.5% seen once. This sample comprised whole blood, obtained in connection with sensitization to the hapten diphenylcyclopropenone (DPC). The receptors stem from a woman in her 30s with alopecia areata. Some clones in this sample may be carry-over from other donors' samples.

This clonotype was observed a handful of times. The chain links TRBV27 to TRBJ1-3, with D perhaps matching TRBD1 (5 bases). V was clipped by 0 bases and J by 4 bases, with 16 bases between them. Germline CDR1 reads MNHEY; CDR2 reads SMNVEV (reference sequence). The CDR3 has 17 amino acids. CDR3 DNA sequence: TGTGCCAGCAGTTTATCATATCTTACACAGGCCGGAAACACCATATATTTT. Its protein is CASSLSYLTQAGNTIYF.

This clonotype was observed at least ten times. The gene calls are TRBV10-3 and TRBJ2-3; unclear D gene. Germline V gene sequence: CDR1 ENHRY, CDR2 SYGVKD. V lost 0 bases and J lost 2, with 9 bases in between. This CDR3 is built from 15 residues. DNA for the CDR3: TGTGCCATCAGTGAGTCGCGGTCCCACACAGATACGCAGTATTTT. This codes for CAISESRSHTDTQYF.

The table lists this clonotype with a few counts. This CDR3 is CASSEAAWRKELFF. CDR3 nucleotide sequence: TGTGCCAGCAGTGAAGCGGCCTGGCGAAAGGAGCTGTTTTTT. V and J are TRBV2 and TRBJ2-2; D not resolved. The germline V and J ends were trimmed by 0 bases and 10 bases, with 12 bases remaining between them. This CDR3 is 14 amino acids long. From germline, CDR1 is SNHLY and CDR2 FYNNEI.

This clonotype was observed at least ten times. The rearrangement joins TRBV29-1 to TRBJ1-4; 7 bases are a match to TRBD1. Germline trimming cut 1 base from V and 6 bases from J; bases unmatched to any gene: 2. The germline gives CDR1 SQVTM, CDR2 ANQGSEA. The CDR3 runs 13 residues. The CDR3 region is CSVEGTGDEKLFF. The CDR3, as DNA: TGCAGCGTTGAAGGTACAGGGGATGAAAAACTGTTTTTT.

This clonotype was counted many times. The CDR3 sequence: CASSRGTRTSSYEQYF. CDR3 nucleotides: TGTGCCAGCAGCCGAGGGACGAGAACCAGCTCCTACGAGCAGTACTTC. The chain employs TRBV3-1 and TRBJ2-7, with D possibly called TRBD1 or TRBD2 (5 bases each). Germline V CDR1 and CDR2: LGHDT, YNNKEL (reference sequence). The CDR3 length is 16 residues. Trimming left V 4 bases short and J 0 bases short, with 16 bases between.

This clonotype was counted a few times. The chain carries TRBV18 and TRBJ2-2; D is unclear. The CDR3 covers 15 residues. V gave up 2 bases and J gave up 8 bases, with 15 bases separating them. Germline lookup yields CDR1 KGHSH and CDR2 LQKENI. CDR3: CASSPSHTAAGELFF. The DNA for the CDR3 is TGTGCCAGCTCACCATCCCACACCGCCGCGGGGGAGCTGTTTTTT.

This chain uses TRBV27 with TRBJ2-7, with D tentatively TRBD1 (6 bases). This CDR3 has 14 amino acids. V was cut by 3 bases and J by 6 bases, with 15 bases left in between. Germline values: CDR1 MNHEY, CDR2 SMNVEV (reference sequence). The CDR3: CASSFLPTGLEQYF. Written as DNA, the CDR3 is TGTGCCAGCAGTTTCCTTCCTACAGGGCTCGAGCAGTACTTC.

The chain recombines TRBV12-3 or TRBV12-4 with TRBJ1-5; D ambiguous. V gave up 3 bases and J gave up 11 bases, with 11 bases separating them. This CDR3 has 12 residues. The CDR3 protein is CASSFDGRAQHF. The CDR3 nucleotides read TGTGCCAGCAGTTTTGATGGCCGGGCCCAGCATTTT.